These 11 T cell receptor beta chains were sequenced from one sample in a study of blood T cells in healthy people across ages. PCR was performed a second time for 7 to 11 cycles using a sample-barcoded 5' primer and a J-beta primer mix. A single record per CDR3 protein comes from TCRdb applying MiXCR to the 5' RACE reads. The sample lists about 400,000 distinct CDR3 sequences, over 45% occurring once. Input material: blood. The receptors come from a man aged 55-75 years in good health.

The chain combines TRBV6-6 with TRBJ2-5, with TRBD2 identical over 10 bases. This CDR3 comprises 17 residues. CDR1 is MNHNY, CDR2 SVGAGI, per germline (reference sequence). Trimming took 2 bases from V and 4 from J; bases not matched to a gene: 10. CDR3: CASSYRAQRGGRETQYF. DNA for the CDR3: TGTGCCAGCAGTTACCGGGCCCAGCGGGGGGGAAGAGAGACCCAGTACTTC.

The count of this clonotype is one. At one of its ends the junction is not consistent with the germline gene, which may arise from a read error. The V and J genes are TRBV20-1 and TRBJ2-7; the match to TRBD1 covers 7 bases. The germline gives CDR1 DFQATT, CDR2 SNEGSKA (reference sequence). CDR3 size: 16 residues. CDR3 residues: CSARDKMAGGNYGQYF. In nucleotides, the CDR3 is TGCAGTGCTAGAGATAAGATGGCAGGGGGAAATTACGGGCAGTACTTC.

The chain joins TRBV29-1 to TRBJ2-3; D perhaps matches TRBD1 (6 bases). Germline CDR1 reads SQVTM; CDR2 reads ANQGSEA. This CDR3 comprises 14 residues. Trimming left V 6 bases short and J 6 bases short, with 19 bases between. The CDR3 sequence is CSVRGHLAGDTQYF. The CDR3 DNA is TGCAGCGTCCGGGGACACCTGGCAGGGGATACGCAGTATTTT.

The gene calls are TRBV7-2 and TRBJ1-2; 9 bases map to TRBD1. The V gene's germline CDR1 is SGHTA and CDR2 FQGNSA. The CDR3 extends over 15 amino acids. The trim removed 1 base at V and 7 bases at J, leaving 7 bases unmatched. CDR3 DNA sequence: TGTGCCAGCAGCTTAGTGGGACAGGGCCCTGGTGGCTACACCTTC. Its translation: CASSLVGQGPGGYTF.

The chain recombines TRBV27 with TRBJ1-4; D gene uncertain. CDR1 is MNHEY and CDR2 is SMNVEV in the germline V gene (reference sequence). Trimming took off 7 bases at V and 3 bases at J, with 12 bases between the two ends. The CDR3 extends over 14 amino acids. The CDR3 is CASNDGGANEKLFF. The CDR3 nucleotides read TGTGCCAGCAACGACGGTGGGGCTAATGAAAAACTGTTTTTT.

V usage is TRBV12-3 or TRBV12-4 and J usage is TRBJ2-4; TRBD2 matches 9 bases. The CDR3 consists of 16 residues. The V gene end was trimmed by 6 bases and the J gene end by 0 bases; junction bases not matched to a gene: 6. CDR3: CASRIAGARAKNIQYF. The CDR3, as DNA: TGTGCCAGCAGGATAGCGGGAGCGCGAGCCAAAAACATTCAGTACTTC.

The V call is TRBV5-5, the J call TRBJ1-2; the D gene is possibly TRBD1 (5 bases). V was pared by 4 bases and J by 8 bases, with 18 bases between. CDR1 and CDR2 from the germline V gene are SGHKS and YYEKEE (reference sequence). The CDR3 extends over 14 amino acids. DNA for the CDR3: TGTGCCAGCAGCCTGGGGGTTGCGGGCCCGGGCTACACCTTC. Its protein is CASSLGVAGPGYTF.

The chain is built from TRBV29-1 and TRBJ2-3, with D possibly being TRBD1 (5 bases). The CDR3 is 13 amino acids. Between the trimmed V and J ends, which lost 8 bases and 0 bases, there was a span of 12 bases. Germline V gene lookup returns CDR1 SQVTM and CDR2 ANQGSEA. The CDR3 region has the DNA TGCAGCTTGATACAGGCCAGCACAGATACGCAGTATTTT. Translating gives CSLIQASTDTQYF.

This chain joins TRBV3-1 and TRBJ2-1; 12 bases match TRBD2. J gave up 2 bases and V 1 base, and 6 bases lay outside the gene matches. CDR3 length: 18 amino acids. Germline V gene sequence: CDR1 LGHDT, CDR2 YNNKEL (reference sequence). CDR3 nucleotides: TGTGCCAGCAGCCAAGGGCCTAGCGGGGGGGATCCCTACAATGAGCAGTTCTTC. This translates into CASSQGPSGGDPYNEQFF.

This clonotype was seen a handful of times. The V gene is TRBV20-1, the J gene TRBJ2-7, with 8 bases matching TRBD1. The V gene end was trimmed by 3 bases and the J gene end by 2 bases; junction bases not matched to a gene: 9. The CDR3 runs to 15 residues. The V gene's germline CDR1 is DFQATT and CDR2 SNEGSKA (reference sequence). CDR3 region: CSARPRDRKTYEQYF. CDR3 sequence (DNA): TGCAGTGCTAGGCCCCGGGACAGGAAGACCTACGAGCAGTACTTC.

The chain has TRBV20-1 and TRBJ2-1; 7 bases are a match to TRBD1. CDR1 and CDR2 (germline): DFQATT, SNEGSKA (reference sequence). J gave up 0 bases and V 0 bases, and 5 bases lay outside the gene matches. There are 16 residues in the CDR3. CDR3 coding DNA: TGCAGTGCTAGAGAGCTGGCAGGGGGCTCCTACAATGAGCAGTTCTTC. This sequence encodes CSARELAGGSYNEQFF.